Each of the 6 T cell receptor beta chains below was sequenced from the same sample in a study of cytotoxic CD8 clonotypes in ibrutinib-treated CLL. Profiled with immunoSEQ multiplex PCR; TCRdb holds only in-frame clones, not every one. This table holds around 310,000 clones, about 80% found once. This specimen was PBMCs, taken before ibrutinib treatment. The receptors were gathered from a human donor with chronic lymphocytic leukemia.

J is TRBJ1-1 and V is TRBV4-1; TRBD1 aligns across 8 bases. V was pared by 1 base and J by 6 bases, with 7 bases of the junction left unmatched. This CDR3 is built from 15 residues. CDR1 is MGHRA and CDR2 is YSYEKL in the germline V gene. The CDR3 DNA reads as TGCGCCAGCAGCCAAGGGATCAGGGGGCAATCTGAAGCTTTCTTT. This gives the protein CASSQGIRGQSEAFF.

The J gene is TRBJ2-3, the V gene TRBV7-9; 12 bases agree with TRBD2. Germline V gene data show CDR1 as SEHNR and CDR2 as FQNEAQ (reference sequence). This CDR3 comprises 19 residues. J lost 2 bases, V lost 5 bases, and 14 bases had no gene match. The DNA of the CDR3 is TGTGCCAGCAGCCAGGGGACCCTAGGACTAGCGGGAATCACAGATACGCAGTATTTT. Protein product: CASSQGTLGLAGITDTQYF. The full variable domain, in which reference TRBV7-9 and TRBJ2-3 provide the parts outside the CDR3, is DTGVSQNPRHKITKRGQNVTFRCDPISEHNRLYWYRQTLGQGPEFLTYFQNEAQLEKSRLLSDRFSAERPKGSFSTLEIQRTEQGDSAMYLCASSQGTLGLAGITDTQYFGPGTRLTVL.

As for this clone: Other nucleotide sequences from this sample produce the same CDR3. The CDR3 DNA follows: TGTGCCAGCTCACCACCGGCAGATACGCAGTATTTT. Residues: CASSPPADTQYF. V and J are TRBV18 and TRBJ2-3; no clear D. This CDR3 comprises 12 residues. Germline V gives CDR1 KGHSH, CDR2 LQKENI. Trimming left V 0 bases short and J 4 bases short, with 2 bases between.

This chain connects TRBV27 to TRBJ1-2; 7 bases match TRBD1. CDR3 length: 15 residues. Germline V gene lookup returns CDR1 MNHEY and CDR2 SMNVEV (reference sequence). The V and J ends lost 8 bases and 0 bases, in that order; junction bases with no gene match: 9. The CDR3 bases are TGTGCCAGCGGGACAGCTCATAAATCTAACTATGGCTACACCTTC. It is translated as CASGTAHKSNYGYTF.

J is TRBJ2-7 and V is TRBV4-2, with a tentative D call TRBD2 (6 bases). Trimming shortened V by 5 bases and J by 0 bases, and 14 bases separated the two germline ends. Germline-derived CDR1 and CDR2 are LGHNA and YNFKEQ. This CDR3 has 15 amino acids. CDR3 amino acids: CASSTYGSSSYEQYF. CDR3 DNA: TGTGCCAGCAGCACTTACGGGAGTTCCTCCTACGAGCAGTACTTC.

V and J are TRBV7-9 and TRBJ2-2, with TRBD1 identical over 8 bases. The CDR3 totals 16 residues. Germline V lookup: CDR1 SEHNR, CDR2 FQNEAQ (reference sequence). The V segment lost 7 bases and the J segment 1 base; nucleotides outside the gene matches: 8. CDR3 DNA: TGTGCCAGCACCCAGGGGGCGGTTTTGAACACCGGGGAGCTGTTTTTT. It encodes CASTQGAVLNTGELFF.